A selection of T cell receptor beta chains follows, all from one sample in a study of breast tumors, draining lymph nodes, adjacent tissues. TCRdb re-called the multiplex PCR reads through MiXCR, storing one row per CDR3 protein. The data show hundreds of thousands of distinct CDR3 sequences, roughly 32% seen once. The sequencing sample was made of axillary lymph node tissue. These receptors all come from a female donor with breast cancer. Some clones in this sample may be carry-over from other donors' samples. Each CDR3 is given with its conserved first and last residue. The D gene is left open where the match is weak. Size is omitted from some rows. Given values are once, few, many or a class for expanded clones.

V,D,size,J,CDR3,DNA
TRBV5-8,NA,many,TRBJ1-6,CASSLDSSSSYNSPLHF,TGTGCCAGCAGCCTGGACAGCTCTAGCTCCTATAATTCACCCCTCCACTTT
TRBV2,NA,many,TRBJ1-6,CASNEALNSPLHF,TGTGCCAGCAATGAGGCTCTCAATTCACCCCTCCACTTT
TRBV12-3/TRBV12-4,NA,many,TRBJ2-3,CASTLRRGSTDTQYF,TGTGCCAGCACCCTTCGTAGGGGGAGCACAGATACGCAGTATTTT
TRBV18,NA,few,TRBJ2-1,CASSPPQSSYNEQFF,TGTGCCAGCTCACCACCGCAGAGCTCCTACAATGAGCAGTTCTTC
TRBV6-5,NA,many,TRBJ2-7,CASKVGGTYEQYF,TGTGCCAGCAAGGTTGGGGGAACCTACGAGCAGTACTTC
TRBV28,NA,many,TRBJ2-7,CASGPREQYF,TGTGCCAGCGGCCCCCGCGAGCAGTACTTC
TRBV15,NA,NA,TRBJ1-5,CATSRDRLPQHF,TGTGCCACCAGCAGAGATCGTCTGCCCCAGCATTTT
TRBV7-2,NA,many,TRBJ2-3,CASSLGGGATDTQYF,TGTGCCAGCAGCTTAGGGGGTGGAGCAACAGATACGCAGTATTTT
TRBV2,NA,NA,TRBJ1-5,CASRAPTSGTSQPQHF,TGTGCCAGCAGGGCTCCGACTAGCGGGACCTCTCAGCCCCAGCATTTT
TRBV15,TRBD1,many,TRBJ2-1,CATRGDRGSYNEQFF,TGTGCCACCAGAGGCGACAGGGGCTCCTACAATGAGCAGTTCTTC
TRBV7-8,NA,NA,TRBJ1-5,CASSRDRNDQPQHF,TGTGCCAGCAGCAGAGACAGAAACGATCAGCCCCAGCATTTT
TRBV5-4,NA,many,TRBJ2-7,CASSLGGLDAYEQYF,TGTGCCAGCAGCTTGGGAGGGCTAGACGCCTACGAGCAGTACTTC
TRBV30,TRBD2,many,TRBJ2-5,CAWSRGGSLQETQYF,TGTGCCTGGAGTCGGGGAGGGTCCCTCCAAGAGACCCAGTACTTC
TRBV3-1,NA,many,TRBJ1-3,CASSQGRNSGNTIYF,TGTGCCAGCAGCCAGGGCAGGAACTCTGGAAACACCATATATTTT
TRBV12-3/TRBV12-4,TRBD1,many,TRBJ2-3,CASSYRGGGTTDTQYF,TGTGCCAGCAGTTACAGGGGTGGGGGCACGACAGATACGCAGTATTTT
TRBV20-1,NA,NA,TRBJ2-7,CSAALRGQYF,TGCAGTGCGGCTCTACGAGGGCAGTACTTC
TRBV5-1,NA,many,TRBJ2-2,CASSKTDTGELFF,TGCGCCAGCAGCAAGACAGACACCGGGGAGCTGTTTTTT
TRBV27,TRBD2,once,TRBJ2-1,CANSLSSGFHNEQFF,TGTGCCAACAGTTTATCTAGCGGGTTTCACAATGAGCAGTTCTTC
TRBV6-5,TRBD1,many,TRBJ1-6,CASSFGTGHSPLHF,TGTGCCAGCAGTTTCGGGACAGGGCATTCACCCCTCCACTTT
TRBV30,NA,many,TRBJ2-2,CAGILGLRSGELFF,TGTGCCGGGATCCTTGGTTTGCGGAGCGGGGAGCTGTTTTTT
TRBV29-1,NA,many,TRBJ1-4,CSVSPGGNEKLFF,TGCAGCGTTAGTCCCGGAGGCAATGAAAAACTGTTTTTT
TRBV11-2,NA,many,TRBJ2-7,CASSFGVAYEQYF,TGTGCCAGCAGCTTTGGAGTCGCTTACGAGCAGTACTTC
TRBV11-3,TRBD2,many,TRBJ2-1,CASSLAGTRVQFF,TGTGCCAGCAGTCTAGCCGGGACTAGGGTCCAGTTCTTC
TRBV25-1,TRBD2,NA,TRBJ2-5,CASRPSGAQETQYF,TGTGCTAGTAGGCCTAGCGGAGCCCAAGAGACCCAGTACTTC